Sequencing of this TCR beta chain was carried out in a study of T cell responses to AZD1222 COVID-19 vaccine. Study-wide results and limits: Repertoires in all cases were sampled only once the peak T cell response had passed. Most donors were white British and more were female, and clonal diversity was possibly underestimated. Close to half of spike-specific TCRs reportedly recognize unmutated variant regions.

Second-dose groups at about 4 or about 12 weeks were pooled. As for this clone: Its antigen is not known.

Germline CDR1 reads LGHDT; CDR2 reads YNNKEL (reference sequence). CDR3 length equals 15 residues. V lost 5 bases to trimming and J lost 4 bases, with 17 bases between them. Libraries were prepared by immunoSEQ multiplex PCR; TCRdb keeps only in-frame clonotypes and omits some of them. The data show over 150,000 clones, with approximately 95% seen just once and 0.9% to 1.1% held by the top ten. Here the sequenced sample was peripheral blood, taken 28 days after the second AZD1222 dose. The clonotype originates from an adult who received the AZD1222 COVID-19 vaccine. The rearrangement uses TRBV3-1 (or the pseudogene TRBV3-2) and TRBJ2-5, with D possibly matching TRBD1 (6 bases). CDR3 loop: CASSIQGQGGETQYF. DNA for the CDR3: TGTGCCAGCAGCATTCAGGGGCAAGGAGGAGAGACCCAGTACTTC.